What follows describes a single T cell receptor beta chain. Its antigen remains unidentified. The sample comes from a study of shared clonotypes between healthy human individuals. Turning to the study itself: The donors, two women and three men, were aged 18 to 49.

Study outcomes and limitations: Relative to their counterparts shared across all four donors, non-shared clonotypes exhibited diminished generation probabilities.

Donors, healthy HIV-negative adults, lacked recent acute infections or vaccinations. Replicate sorted-subset PCRs were loaded with around 200 ng DNA, tens of thousands of T cell genomes. Libraries were prepared by immunoSEQ multiplex PCR; TCRdb keeps only in-frame clonotypes and omits some of them. The sample consists of around 1,000,000 clones, approximately 80% of them appearing once. The material sequenced was memory CD4+ T cells from PBMCs. Subset given: CD45RA-negative fraction. This sequence originates from a man younger than 35 in good health. Some clones in this sample may be carry-over from other donors' samples.

DNA for the CDR3: TGCGCCAGCAGCGCGACGGGACAGAGAAACACCGGGGAGCTGTTTTTT. As protein: CASSATGQRNTGELFF. V gene TRBV5-1 combines with J gene TRBJ2-2, with 7 bases matching TRBD1. CDR3 length: 16 residues. Trimming took 4 bases from V and 2 from J; bases not matched to a gene: 8. Germline lookup yields CDR1 SGHRS and CDR2 YFSETQ.